This TCR beta chain was found in a study of cytomegalovirus exposure and HLA in healthy donors. The PCR ran on 60 Vbeta and 13 Jbeta primers. Produced via immunoSEQ multiplex PCR; TCRdb's table is partial and in-frame only. The sample records over 150,000 clones, approximately 72% being singletons. Details on this clone: The antigen remains unidentified.

The germline V gene has CDR1 MNHNS and CDR2 SASEGT. The V segment lost 6 bases and the J segment 8 bases; nucleotides outside the gene matches: 8. This CDR3 is built from 13 residues. Although they were nominally healthy when sampled, donors likely had unrecorded immune exposures. Whole-study results and caveats: As was reported, the classifier diagnosed cytomegalovirus status with high specificity and sensitivity.

Sequencing was performed on PBMCs. The sequence was collected from a man between 18 and 29 years old in good health and CMV-seronegative. The gene calls are TRBV6-1 and TRBJ1-1, with 8 bases identical to TRBD1. The CDR3 DNA is TGTGCCAGCAGCCTTACAGGGGGGGCAGAAGCTTTCTTT. Its protein is CASSLTGGAEAFF.